This T cell receptor (beta chain) was identified during a study of shared clonotypes between healthy human individuals. Replicate sorted-subset PCRs were loaded with approximately 190 ng DNA, tens of thousands of T cell genomes. Clones were read by immunoSEQ multiplex PCR, and TCRdb kept only the in-frame ones, dropping some. Of around 2,000,000 clones listed, about 95% are singletons. V lost 5 bases to trimming and J lost 0 bases, with 10 bases between them. This CDR3 contains 14 residues. CDR1 SGHVS and CDR2 FQNEAQ come from the germline V gene. Study-wide findings and caveats: Between a few donors, naive CD4 clonotypes were shared at a level of about 5%.

The naive CD8 population came from CD45RO-negative cells selected for CCR7, without terminally differentiated effector memory CD45RA+ cells. Donors included only healthy HIV-negative adults lacking recent acute infections or vaccinations. Remarks on this clone: No antigen is known for it.

This TCR derives from a man between 18 and 35 years old in good health. The gene calls are TRBV7-8 and TRBJ2-5, with no clear D. Sequenced sample: naive CD8+ T cells sorted from blood. The CDR3 nucleotides are TGTGCCAGCAGCCCAAGACCGTACCAAGAGACCCAGTACTTC. Its protein product is CASSPRPYQETQYF.